These 2 T cell receptor beta chains were sequenced from one sample in a study of cytomegalovirus exposure and HLA in healthy donors. Vbeta (60) and Jbeta (13) primers were used in the PCR. Generated by immunoSEQ multiplex PCR, the TCRdb table keeps only in-frame clones and is missing some. The table records about 100,000 clones, 76% of them present only once. The sample taken for sequencing was PBMCs. All receptors derive from a woman aged 45-65 years in good health and CMV-seropositive.

This chain uses TRBV6-5 with TRBJ2-5; D is ambiguous. Trimming cost V 5 bases and J 6 bases, with 13 bases left between them. Germline V gene sequence: CDR1 MNHEY, CDR2 SVGAGI. The CDR3 length is 13 residues. The CDR3: CASSGGSQQTQYF. The CDR3 DNA reads TGTGCCAGCAGTGGCGGAAGTCAACAGACCCAGTACTTC.

This sequence joins TRBV6-5 and TRBJ1-1; D is unresolved. V lost 3 bases to trimming and J lost 1 base, with 6 bases between them. From germline, CDR1 is MNHEY and CDR2 SVGAGI. This CDR3 spans 13 amino acids. The CDR3 region is CASSYPGNTEAFF. The DNA of the CDR3 is TGTGCCAGCAGTTATCCAGGGAACACTGAAGCTTTCTTT.